This T cell receptor beta chain comes out of a study of regulatory T cells in long-lasting Graves disease. Study-wide background: For a period under 3 months, newly diagnosed Graves' patients had taken antithyroid drugs.

CDR3 length equals 13 residues. Looked up from germline, CDR1 is SGHAT and CDR2 is FQNNGV. Deletions cut 5 bases from V and 2 bases from J, with 9 bases between. This clonotype has ten or more counts. Time point noted: newly diagnosed GD, antithyroid drugs for less than 3 months. Scientists built the TCR library using RNA that was extracted from PBMCs. The guidelines of the American Thyroid Association were the basis for diagnosing Graves' disease. CDR3 regions were amplified by Arm-PCR using iRepertoire HTBI primers to build TCR beta libraries. TCRdb analysed the multiplex PCR reads with MiXCR anew, one entry per CDR3 protein. The table lists around 420,000 distinct CDR3 sequences, over 14% of them singletons. The sample was also reused in another study, on T cells in Graves' hyperthyroidism and ophthalmopathy.

Material: peripheral blood mononuclear cells (PBMCs), obtained at new diagnosis, from a patient treated with antithyroid drugs. This chain joins TRBV11-2 and TRBJ1-1; D call uncertain. The sequence came from a woman between 40 and 50 years old with Graves disease. CDR3: CASSPTLNTEAFF. The CDR3 DNA is TGTGCCAGCAGCCCGACTTTAAACACTGAAGCTTTCTTT.